This TCR beta chain stems from a study of blood T cell repertoires in COVID-19 (dated by TCRdb to about 2020). Notes on the research overall: Samples from collaborators originated in the United States, Italy and Spain and spanned both the acute and convalescent phases of COVID-19. Where available, HLA class I and class II types were obtained from metadata supplied by the sample provider rather than from assay-based typing. The prospective study material was composed of cDNA or gDNA derived from T cells, B-cell-depleted T cells, or PBMCs. The repertoires were made available in a free public database intended to serve as a resource for research on the immune response to SARS-CoV-2. The dataset comprised deeply sampled blood TCRbeta repertoires from subjects exposed to, actively infected with, or recovered from COVID-19. Nearly every sample came with metadata listing a de-identified subject ID, COVID-19 status, age in years and sex. The samples were drawn from the first 160 participants of the ongoing ImmuneRACE study and from 1,254 subjects provided by 6 global collaborators.

Including cysteine and phenylalanine, the CDR3 has 17 amino acids. The retained sequence is limited to the CDR3, 51 bases, with the frame set at the first base. Between the V and J ends, shortened by 0 bases and 3 bases respectively, the junction contains 15 bases. Per the germline V gene, KGHSH is the CDR1 and LQKENI is the CDR2. In regard to this clone: Its cognate antigen has yet to be identified. The sample holds no much larger clone one base away, and base qualities are not on file.

What the research found in general, with its limitations: Clinical and demographic metadata were provided uncurated, with the amount varying by source and participant.

TCRbeta CDR3 regions were amplified from genomic DNA by means of the immunoSEQ Assay, a bias-controlled multiplex PCR. Per the authors' processing: Within the assay, amplification of reference gene primers was used to estimate how many nucleated cells each sample contained. To quantify the absolute abundance of each unique TCRbeta CDR3 rearrangement, sequence reads were collapsed and filtered. For each sample, productive Simpson clonality was calculated as the square root of Simpson's diversity index over productive rearrangements. What TCRdb holds here is the immuneACCESS table cut down to in-frame rearrangements. Part of the clones is not present; checked against another copy, under half of the missing clones reflect an unresolved V gene, and the others are unexplained. The V and J calls and clone size come from that table; D and trimming were worked out from the DNA. This sample comprises approximately 300,000 clones, around 84% of them detected only once. Clones ranked in the top ten supply about 9.4% of the sample.

In the prospective study, participants were roughly 18 to 100 years old, resided in approximately 22 geographic areas of the United States, and were enrolled through a virtual design. In the prospective study, participants were assigned to cohorts based on the clinical history participants reported in a screening survey and a study questionnaire. ImmuneRACE Cohort 3 recovered participants were defined by two consecutive negative NP/OP PCR tests, healthcare professional clearance, or symptom resolution. In the prospective study, whole blood, serum and a nasopharyngeal or oropharyngeal swab were collected from each participant by mobile phlebotomists. Additional blood draws and questionnaires over a roughly two-month period could optionally be provided by prospective study participants. Blood samples from the prospective study were shipped frozen or at room temperature prior to DNA extraction.

This sequence was found in a woman under 30 who had recovered from COVID-19. The receptor chain draws on TRBV18 and TRBJ2-1; a tentative D call is TRBD2 (6 bases match). Sequencing was performed on PBMCs or T cells enriched from blood (not recorded which). The encoded CDR3 is CASSPPKGGDHYNEQFF. The DNA sequence follows: TGTGCCAGCTCACCACCGAAAGGCGGGGATCACTACAATGAGCAGTTCTTC.